A single sample is the source of the 16 T cell receptor beta chains below, sequenced in a study of T cells in Graves' hyperthyroidism and ophthalmopathy. The CDR3 regions of TCR beta were amplified from RNA transcripts. Researchers ran a first-round RT-PCR on the TCR CDR3 using the HTBI primer set. MiXCR was run by TCRdb on the multiplex PCR reads, yielding one entry per CDR3 protein. The sample contains fewer than 400,000 distinct CDR3 sequences, 15% to 19% of which appear only once. Sequencing was performed on blood. The receptor source for this set is a woman younger than 35 with Graves' hyperthyroidism that later progressed to Graves' ophthalmopathy.

J is TRBJ2-7 and V is TRBV5-1, with D possibly matching TRBD1 (6 bases). The germline gives CDR1 SGHRS, CDR2 YFSETQ. The CDR3 extends over 16 amino acids. V was cut by 3 bases and J by 2 bases, with 18 bases left in between. CDR3 in DNA: TGCGCCAGCAGCTCCCATAAGGACAGTTCAGCCTACGAGCAGTACTTC. The encoded protein is CASSSHKDSSAYEQYF.

As concerns this clonotype: This may be a read error, as it is one base from a much larger clone. J is TRBJ2-3 and V is TRBV2, with unresolved D. The CDR3 extends over 10 amino acids. V lost 7 bases to trimming and J lost 5 bases, with 4 bases between them. Germline V gene sequence: CDR1 SNHLY, CDR2 FYNNEI. CDR3: CASNGDTQYF. The DNA for the CDR3 is TGTGCCAGCAATGGAGATACGCAGTATTTT.

This clonotype was observed a handful of times. The chain employs TRBV6-1 and TRBJ2-1; 10 bases line up with TRBD2. Unmatched junction bases numbered 6, after V lost 6 bases and J lost 4 bases. Germline V gene sequence: CDR1 MNHNS, CDR2 SASEGT. The CDR3 spans 15 residues. In DNA, the CDR3 is TGTGCCAGCAGAGAGACTAGCGGGTTTTACAATGAGCAGTTCTTC. It encodes CASRETSGFYNEQFF.

This clonotype was seen many times. The chain recombines TRBV28 with TRBJ1-2; D uncertain. V was pared by 5 bases and J by 6 bases, with 7 bases between. Germline V gives CDR1 MDHEN, CDR2 SYDVKM. The CDR3 has 11 residues. The CDR3 protein is CASSPRDGYTF. The CDR3 DNA follows: TGTGCCAGCAGTCCCCGTGATGGCTACACCTTC.

This clonotype was detected many times. The chain employs TRBV30 and TRBJ2-7; no clear D gene. The CDR3 covers 13 residues. CDR1 and CDR2 (germline): GTSNPN, SVGIG (reference sequence). The V and J ends lost 3 bases and 6 bases respectively, with 15 bases between them. The CDR3 nucleotides are TGTGCCTGGAGGCGGACGGGCTTGGGCGAGCAGTACTTC. Residues: CAWRRTGLGEQYF.

This clonotype occurred a few times. The chain recombines TRBV10-3 with TRBJ1-3; 10 bases match TRBD1. V dropped 6 bases and J dropped 3; count of bases not matched to a gene: 2. Germline lookup yields CDR1 ENHRY and CDR2 SYGVKD. The CDR3 is 14 residues long. The CDR3 DNA is TGTGCCATCAGGGACAGGGGGAGTGGAAACACCATATATTTT. Its translation: CAIRDRGSGNTIYF.

This clonotype was detected a few times. The genes are TRBV19 and TRBJ2-2, with a tentative D call TRBD1 (6 bases). This CDR3 has 15 residues. The ends were cut back, 3 bases at V and 1 base at J, with 9 bases in the middle. CDR1 and CDR2 (germline): LNHDA, SQIVND (reference sequence). CDR3 region: CASSMGHLNTGELFF. CDR3 nucleotides: TGTGCCAGTAGTATGGGACACCTGAACACCGGGGAGCTGTTTTTT.

This clonotype turned up a few times. The rearrangement uses TRBV5-1 and TRBJ2-7, with 9 bases matching TRBD1. The CDR3 totals 16 residues. V was clipped by 7 bases and J by 2 bases; unmatched bases: 13. The germline gives CDR1 SGHRS, CDR2 YFSETQ. The CDR3 bases are TGCGCCAGCGGTAGGGCCCCGGGGGACAGGGCCTACGAGCAGTACTTC. Protein product: CASGRAPGDRAYEQYF.

In regard to this clonotype: A read error may explain this, as a much larger clone is one base away. The chain employs TRBV11-2 and TRBJ1-1, with D possibly TRBD1 on 6 matching bases. The CDR3 extends over 15 amino acids. CDR1 and CDR2 from the germline V gene are SGHAT and FQNNGV. This CDR3 reads CASSLEGQGNAEAFF. In nucleotides, the CDR3 is TGTGCCAGCAGCTTAGAAGGGCAGGGGAACGCTGAAGCTTTCTTT.

In the case of this clonotype: Possible read error: a much larger clone is one base away. J is TRBJ2-7 and V is TRBV7-8; D unresolved. The CDR3 sequence is 12 residues long. CDR1 SGHVS and CDR2 FQNEAQ come from the germline V gene. V shed 0 bases and J shed 3 bases, with 3 bases lying between them. The CDR3 loop reads CASSLAIYEQYF. CDR3 DNA sequence: TGTGCCAGCAGCTTAGCGATCTACGAGCAGTACTTC.

This clonotype was seen ten or more times. The CDR3 loop is CSASAGQFVRYSNQPQHF. CDR3 nucleotides: TGCAGTGCTAGTGCCGGACAGTTCGTCAGATATAGCAATCAGCCCCAGCATTTT. The chain couples TRBV20-1 to TRBJ1-5, with D possibly matching TRBD1 (6 bases). Germline CDR1 reads DFQATT; CDR2 reads SNEGSKA (reference sequence). V lost 3 bases, J lost 0 bases, and 21 bases lay in between. CDR3 length: 18 residues.

Worth noting for this clonotype: Given a much more abundant clone one base away, this may be a read error. V gene TRBV30 combines with J gene TRBJ2-7, with D unresolved. Trimming took 4 bases from V and 6 from J, leaving 16 bases between them. The CDR3 totals 13 residues. CDR1 and CDR2 from the germline V gene are GTSNPN and SVGIG (reference sequence). The CDR3 DNA sequence: TGTGCCTGGATGCGGACCGATGCCTGCGAGCAGTACTTC. It specifies CAWMRTDACEQYF.

This clonotype was detected only a few times. The chain joins TRBV13 to TRBJ2-2; 10 bases match TRBD1. After removal of 5 bases from V and 7 bases from J, the junction contained 7 bases not matched to a gene. CDR3 size: 15 residues. Looked up from germline, CDR1 is PRHDT and CDR2 is FYEKMQ (reference sequence). As DNA, the CDR3 is TGTGCCAGCAGCGAATTGACAGGGGGCGACGGGGAGCTGTTTTTT. Its protein product is CASSELTGGDGELFF.

This clonotype was observed many times. The J gene is TRBJ2-3, the V gene TRBV20-1, with TRBD1 identical over 8 bases. The CDR3 covers 12 residues. Trimming took 0 bases from V and 9 from J; bases not matched to a gene: 2. Germline V gives CDR1 DFQATT, CDR2 SNEGSKA (reference sequence). The CDR3 spells CSARDQGATQYF. CDR3 DNA: TGCAGTGCTAGAGATCAGGGGGCGACGCAGTATTTT.

This clonotype has just a few counts. This chain connects TRBV4-3 to TRBJ2-1; D could derive from TRBD1 or TRBD2 (6 bases each). The CDR3 sequence is 16 residues long. Germline CDR1 reads LGHNA; CDR2 reads YSLEER. V was cut by 0 bases and J by 11 bases, with 20 bases left in between. CDR3 coding DNA: TGCGCCAGCAGCCAAGAGAAAAACTTGAGGGGGGCCCAGCAGTTCTTC. Its protein is CASSQEKNLRGAQQFF.

This clonotype appeared many times. The rearrangement uses TRBV7-9 and TRBJ2-3, with D unresolved. Per germline, CDR1 SEHNR and CDR2 FQNEAQ (reference sequence). The CDR3 is made up of 16 amino acids. V dropped 5 bases and J dropped 1 base, with 16 bases sitting between them. CDR3 nucleotides: TGTGCCAGCAGCACATTTCTCGGTTCGGGCACAGATACGCAGTATTTT. This gives the protein CASSTFLGSGTDTQYF.